Below are 32 T cell receptor beta chains sequenced from a single sample in a study of human T cells and chemical hapten exposure. The time point: pre-sensitization, week 0. As to treatment: therapeutic diphenylcyclopropenone sensitization with weekly scalp DPC. Each CDR3 protein is one row after TCRdb ran MiXCR on the RACE reads. The sample lists more than 80,000 distinct CDR3 sequences, 10% to 11% seen once, with around 3.1% in the top ten. The starting material was whole blood, obtained in connection with sensitization to the hapten diphenylcyclopropenone (DPC). Receptors originate from a woman aged 55-69 years with alopecia areata. Some clones in this sample may be carry-over from other donors' samples.

This clonotype has more than one count but fewer than ten. The rearrangement uses TRBV29-1 and TRBJ1-2; D gene uncertain. V dropped 4 bases and J dropped 0 bases, with 6 bases sitting between them. Germline V gives CDR1 SQVTM, CDR2 ANQGSEA. The CDR3 loop spans 12 amino acids. In DNA form, the CDR3 reads TGCAGCGTTGCCGTATCTAACTATGGCTACACCTTC. It codes for CSVAVSNYGYTF.

At least ten counts were recorded for this clonotype. This rearrangement joins TRBV5-1 to TRBJ1-5; D is ambiguous. CDR1 and CDR2 from the germline V gene are SGHRS and YFSETQ. Trimming pared 0 bases from V and 4 bases from J, leaving 11 bases between. The CDR3 runs to 15 residues. The CDR3 region is CASSLDAGANQPQHF. DNA for the CDR3: TGCGCCAGCAGCTTGGACGCAGGTGCGAATCAGCCCCAGCATTTT.

This clonotype was seen repeatedly, ten times or more. This rearrangement joins TRBV13 to TRBJ1-1, with D perhaps TRBD1 (5 bases). The CDR3 is 16 amino acids. The germline V and J ends were trimmed by 2 bases and 1 base, with 14 bases remaining between them. Germline V CDR1 and CDR2: PRHDT, FYEKMQ (reference sequence). CDR3 in DNA: TGTGCCAGCAGCTTAAGACAGATTCGACAGAACACTGAAGCTTTCTTT. Its protein is CASSLRQIRQNTEAFF.

The CDR3 sequence is CASSQDSGSHQPQHF. The CDR3 DNA follows: TGTGCCAGCAGCCAAGATTCAGGAAGCCATCAGCCCCAGCATTTT. This chain joins TRBV3-1 and TRBJ1-5, with D unresolved. The germline V and J ends were trimmed by 0 bases and 5 bases, with 11 bases remaining between them. Looked up from germline, CDR1 is LGHDT and CDR2 is YNNKEL (reference sequence). CDR3 size: 15 residues.

This clonotype came up a few times. The chain uses TRBV2 and TRBJ2-1; D possibly corresponds to TRBD2 (5 bases). The CDR3 runs 12 residues. Trimming pared 7 bases from V and 3 bases from J, leaving 7 bases between. CDR1 SNHLY and CDR2 FYNNEI come from the germline V gene. The CDR3 DNA reads TGTGCCAGCAATCGGGACTACAATGAGCAGTTCTTC. As protein: CASNRDYNEQFF.

This clonotype was seen only a few times. J is TRBJ2-4 and V is TRBV12-3 or TRBV12-4; no clear D. Trimming took off 2 bases at V and 6 bases at J, with 2 bases between the two ends. The CDR3 sequence is 11 residues long. CDR3 residues: CASSLLNIQYF. In DNA form, the CDR3 reads TGTGCCAGCAGTTTATTAAACATTCAGTACTTC.

This clonotype has a count of ten or more. V gene TRBV6-5 combines with J gene TRBJ2-3; 10 positions agree with TRBD2. Germline assignment: CDR1 MNHEY and CDR2 SVGAGI. This CDR3 spans 16 amino acids. The trim removed 6 bases at V and 9 bases at J, leaving 15 bases unmatched. CDR3 bases: TGTGCCAGCAGGTTGCTAGCGGGGGCTTCTGAGACCACGCAGTATTTT. Encoded protein: CASRLLAGASETTQYF.

Ten or more counts support this clonotype. The chain recombines TRBV12-3 or TRBV12-4 with TRBJ1-1; 7 bases match TRBD1. Trimming at V came to 6 bases and at J to 0 bases, leaving 1 base not matched to a gene. The CDR3 runs 13 residues. The CDR3 reads CASRTGVNTEAFF. The CDR3 DNA reads as TGTGCCAGCAGAACAGGGGTGAACACTGAAGCTTTCTTT.

This clonotype was counted ten times or more. The rearrangement links TRBV20-1 to TRBJ1-2; TRBD1 matches 9 bases. This CDR3 has 14 amino acids. V lost 4 bases, J lost 4 bases, and 7 bases stayed unmatched. Germline V CDR1 and CDR2: DFQATT, SNEGSKA (reference sequence). The CDR3 sequence is CSAKTGQGIYGYTF. As DNA, the CDR3 is TGCAGTGCTAAAACAGGACAGGGGATCTATGGCTACACCTTC.

The table lists this clonotype with many counts. J is TRBJ1-5 and V is TRBV19, with 8 bases fitting TRBD1. The V gene's germline CDR1 is LNHDA and CDR2 SQIVND (reference sequence). V lost 8 bases and J lost 2; bases outside the gene matches: 5. The CDR3 totals 14 residues. As DNA, the CDR3 is TGTGCCAGTTCCGGACAGGGTGGCAATCAGCCCCAGCATTTT. As protein: CASSGQGGNQPQHF.

V is TRBV6-1 and J is TRBJ2-2; 7 bases are a match to TRBD1. Trimming at V came to 4 bases and at J to 0 bases, leaving 8 bases not matched to a gene. CDR3 size: 17 residues. Germline V gene data show CDR1 as MNHNS and CDR2 as SASEGT. For the CDR3, the DNA is TGTGCCAGCAGTGGTTACAGGGGATTCGCGAACACCGGGGAGCTGTTTTTT. Its translation is CASSGYRGFANTGELFF.

This clonotype was observed at least ten times. The rearrangement links TRBV12-3 or TRBV12-4 to TRBJ1-3, with TRBD1 as a possible D gene (5 bases). The CDR3 totals 17 residues. V lost 4 bases, J lost 4 bases, and 20 bases lay in between. CDR3 region: CASSSAGEGARGNTIYF. The CDR3 region has the DNA TGTGCCAGCAGTTCAGCCGGTGAAGGGGCGCGAGGAAACACCATATATTTT.

The chain carries TRBV27 and TRBJ2-3, with TRBD2 matching 8 bases. The CDR3 runs 17 residues. Trimming took 6 bases from V and 3 from J; bases not matched to a gene: 14. CDR1 and CDR2 from the germline V gene are MNHEY and SMNVEV (reference sequence). DNA for the CDR3: TGTGCCAGCAGCACCCCCCCCTTAGCGGGACAAACAGATACGCAGTATTTT. This translates into CASSTPPLAGQTDTQYF.

The table lists this clonotype with many counts. V usage is TRBV5-1 and J usage is TRBJ2-6; D tentatively fits TRBD1 or TRBD2 (5 bases each). CDR3 length: 14 residues. Germline-derived CDR1 and CDR2 are SGHRS and YFSETQ. Trimming stripped 4 bases from V and 6 bases from J, with 11 bases between. CDR3 sequence: CASSTGTSANVLTF. The CDR3 bases are TGCGCCAGCAGCACTGGGACGTCGGCCAACGTCCTGACTTTC.

The J gene is TRBJ2-2, the V gene TRBV5-4, with TRBD1 matching 9 bases. After removal of 5 bases from V and 7 bases from J, the junction contained 9 bases not matched to a gene. Germline CDR1 SGHNT, CDR2 YYREEE (reference sequence). The CDR3 has 15 amino acids. CDR3 nucleotide sequence: TGTGCCAGCAGAAAAAGCGGACAGGGGTTCGGGGAGCTGTTTTTT. Amino acids: CASRKSGQGFGELFF.

V is TRBV5-1 and J is TRBJ2-5, with D maybe TRBD1 (6 bases). V lost 0 bases to trimming and J lost 5 bases, with 11 bases between them. CDR3 size: 14 residues. CDR1 is SGHRS, CDR2 YFSETQ, per germline. This chain's CDR3 is CASSLDRAEETQYF. The CDR3 nucleotides read TGCGCCAGCAGCTTGGACAGGGCGGAGGAGACCCAGTACTTC. The variable domain in full, completed from reference TRBV5-1 and TRBJ2-5, reads KAGVTQTPRYLIKTRGQQVTLSCSPISGHRSVSWYQQTPGQGLQFLFEYFSETQRNKGNFPGRFSGRQFSNSRSEMNVSTLELGDSALYLCASSLDRAEETQYFGPGTRLLVL.

The chain joins TRBV12-3 or TRBV12-4 to TRBJ2-1, with 13 bases lining up with TRBD2. V was pared by 6 bases and J by 9 bases, with 8 bases of the junction left unmatched. The CDR3 spans 15 residues. The CDR3 protein is CASRLLAGGVGEQFF. The CDR3 DNA reads TGTGCCAGCAGGTTACTAGCGGGGGGGGTAGGTGAGCAGTTCTTC.

The chain links TRBV3-1 to TRBJ1-1; TRBD1 might be the D (5 bases). The CDR3 runs to 13 residues. The V gene lost 4 bases and the J gene lost 14 bases, with 20 bases spanning the gap. CDR1 LGHDT and CDR2 YNNKEL come from the germline V gene (reference sequence). The CDR3 nucleotides are TGTGCCAGCAGCCCAAGTGGGGGTTCGGTGGACTTCTTT. It translates to CASSPSGGSVDFF.

This clonotype has at least ten counts. V usage is TRBV19 and J usage is TRBJ2-5, with 11 bases that match TRBD1. In germline, CDR1 is LNHDA, CDR2 SQIVND (reference sequence). This CDR3 comprises 14 residues. V was pared by 6 bases and J by 5 bases, with 5 bases of the junction left unmatched. CDR3 region: CASSLGQGVETQYF. CDR3 coding DNA: TGTGCCAGTAGCCTGGGACAGGGGGTGGAGACCCAGTACTTC.

This clonotype was seen more than once but under ten times. The J gene is TRBJ2-5, the V gene TRBV12-3 or TRBV12-4; TRBD2 aligns across 8 bases. There are 14 residues in the CDR3. With 4 bases clipped from V and 7 bases from J, the junction kept 8 bases outside the gene matches. This CDR3 reads CASSSATGGGTQYF. In DNA form, the CDR3 reads TGTGCCAGCAGTTCCGCGACGGGAGGGGGGACCCAGTACTTC.

The sample holds many counts of this clonotype. CDR3: CASRSVNSGANVLTF. CDR3 bases: TGTGCCAGCAGGTCCGTTAACTCTGGGGCCAACGTCCTGACTTTC. The chain has TRBV11-1 and TRBJ2-6, with D unclear. CDR3 size: 15 residues. V lost 6 bases, J lost 0 bases, and 9 bases lay in between. Germline values: CDR1 SGHAT, CDR2 FQDESV (reference sequence).

Concerning this clonotype itself: A much larger clone differs by one base, so this may be a read error. V and J are TRBV4-2 and TRBJ1-4; D not resolved. The length of the CDR3 is 15 residues. CDR1 is LGHNA, CDR2 YNFKEQ, per germline. CDR3 bases: TGTCCCAGCAGCCTAGATAGGACAACTAATGAAAAACTGTTTTTT. This codes for CPSSLDRTTNEKLFF.

The chain employs TRBV11-2 and TRBJ2-1, with 13 positions matching TRBD2. J was trimmed by 2 bases and V by 6 bases; bases with no gene match: 16. The CDR3 spans 20 residues. The germline gives CDR1 SGHAT, CDR2 FQNNGV. This CDR3 is CASSLRPRRLAGGPYNEQFF. As DNA, the CDR3 is TGTGCCAGCAGTCTACGACCACGCCGACTAGCGGGGGGTCCCTACAATGAGCAGTTCTTC.

Comment on this clonotype: A clone one base away is much larger, so this may be a read error. The chain carries TRBV18 and TRBJ2-5; D uncertain. The CDR3 loop spans 13 amino acids. Germline CDR1 and CDR2: KGHSH and LQKENI. The CDR3 DNA reads as TGTGCCAACTCACCACCAGTGCAAGAGACCCAGTACTTC. Its protein is CANSPPVQETQYF.

This clonotype was seen at least ten times. A read error may produce the germline difference seen at one junction end. The DNA of the CDR3 is TGCAGTGCCAGAGATAGGGCAGGGTACCAAGAGACCCAGTACTTC. Residues: CSARDRAGYQETQYF. This chain links TRBV20-1 with TRBJ2-5; D possibly corresponds to TRBD1 (5 bases). CDR3 size: 15 residues. Germline assignment: CDR1 DFQATT and CDR2 SNEGSKA (reference sequence).

This chain links TRBV2 with TRBJ2-2, with 9 bases fitting TRBD1. The CDR3 runs 14 residues. The V gene's germline CDR1 is SNHLY and CDR2 FYNNEI. Losses at the gene ends were 6 bases for V and 6 bases for J; bases not matched to a gene: 5. The CDR3 region has the DNA TGTGCCAGCAGGGGACAGGGCGTCGCCGGGGAGCTGTTTTTT. This sequence encodes CASRGQGVAGELFF.

This clonotype came up many times. An end of the junction does not agree with germline; a read error may underlie this. V is TRBV2 and J is TRBJ2-3; 9 nucleotides match TRBD1. The V gene's germline CDR1 is SNHLY and CDR2 FYNNEI. The CDR3 is made up of 16 amino acids. The CDR3 protein is CASSGTGGTGLQRILF. DNA for the CDR3: TGTGCCAGCAGCGGGACCGGCGGGACAGGGTTACAGCGGATCCTTTTT.

Many counts were recorded for this clonotype. The V call is TRBV6-5, the J call TRBJ2-3; no clear D gene. Germline assignment: CDR1 MNHEY and CDR2 SVGAGI. This CDR3 contains 14 residues. The V end was cut by 0 bases, the J end by 0 bases, with 4 bases between. CDR3 in amino acids: CASSYSGSTDTQYF. The CDR3 DNA sequence: TGTGCCAGCAGTTACTCTGGAAGCACAGATACGCAGTATTTT.

J is TRBJ2-3 and V is TRBV14; 8 bases fit TRBD2. J gave up 11 bases and V 4 bases, and 14 bases lay outside the gene matches. CDR3 length equals 15 residues. Germline CDR1 and CDR2: SGHDN and FVKESK. CDR3 sequence reads: CASSRISGGRDMQYF. The CDR3 DNA sequence: TGTGCCAGCAGCCGTATCAGCGGGGGCAGGGACATGCAGTATTTT.

The DNA of the CDR3 is TGTGCCAGCAGCTTAGGGGCAGGGTTGGTCTACGAGCAGTACTTC. As protein: CASSLGAGLVYEQYF. V usage is TRBV7-8 and J usage is TRBJ2-7; D is perhaps TRBD1 (5 bases). Trimming took 1 base from V and 3 from J, leaving 13 bases between them. Germline CDR1 SGHVS, CDR2 FQNEAQ. The CDR3 is 15 amino acids.

At least ten counts were recorded for this clonotype. This sequence joins TRBV30 and TRBJ1-6, with 7 bases matching TRBD1. CDR3 length: 15 residues. Germline V gene sequence: CDR1 GTSNPN, CDR2 SVGIG (reference sequence). J was trimmed by 5 bases and V by 1 base; bases with no gene match: 5. The CDR3 sequence is CAWSAAGGNNSPLHF. In DNA form, the CDR3 reads TGTGCCTGGAGTGCGGCAGGGGGAAATAATTCACCCCTCCACTTT.

V gene TRBV7-3 combines with J gene TRBJ1-6, with unresolved D. V lost 0 bases and J lost 6, with 9 bases in between. The CDR3 has 15 amino acids. From germline, CDR1 is SGHTA and CDR2 FQGTGA. In DNA form, the CDR3 reads TGTGCCAGCAGCTTAACCACGGAGGGTAATTCACCCCTCCACTTT. Its protein product is CASSLTTEGNSPLHF.